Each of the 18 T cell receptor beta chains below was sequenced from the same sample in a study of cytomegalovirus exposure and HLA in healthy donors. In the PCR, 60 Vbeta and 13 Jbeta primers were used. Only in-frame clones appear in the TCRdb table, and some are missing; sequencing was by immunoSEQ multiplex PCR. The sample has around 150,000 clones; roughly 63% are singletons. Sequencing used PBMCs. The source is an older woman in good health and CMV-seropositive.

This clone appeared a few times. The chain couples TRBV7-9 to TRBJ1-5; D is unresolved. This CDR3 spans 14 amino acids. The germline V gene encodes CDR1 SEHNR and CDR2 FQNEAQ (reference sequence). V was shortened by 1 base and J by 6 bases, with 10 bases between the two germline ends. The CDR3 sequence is CASSLGGMGQPQHF. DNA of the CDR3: TGTGCCAGCAGCTTAGGAGGTATGGGTCAGCCCCAGCATTTT.

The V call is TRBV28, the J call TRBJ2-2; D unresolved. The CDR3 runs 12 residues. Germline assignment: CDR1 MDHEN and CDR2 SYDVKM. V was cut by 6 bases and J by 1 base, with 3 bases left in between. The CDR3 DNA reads TGTGCCAGCAGACAGAACACCGGGGAGCTGTTTTTT. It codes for CASRQNTGELFF.

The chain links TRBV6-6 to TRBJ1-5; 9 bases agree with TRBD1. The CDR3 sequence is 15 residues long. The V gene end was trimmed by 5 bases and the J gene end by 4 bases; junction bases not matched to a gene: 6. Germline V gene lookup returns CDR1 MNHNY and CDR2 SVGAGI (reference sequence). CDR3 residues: CASSRRQGENQPQHF. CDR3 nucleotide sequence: TGTGCCAGCAGTCGGCGACAGGGGGAAAATCAGCCCCAGCATTTT.

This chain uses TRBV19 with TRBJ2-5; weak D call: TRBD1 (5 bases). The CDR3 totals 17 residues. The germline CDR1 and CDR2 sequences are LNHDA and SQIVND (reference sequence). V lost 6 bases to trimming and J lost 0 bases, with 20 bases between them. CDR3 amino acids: CASSTNWRQGYQETQYF. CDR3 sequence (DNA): TGTGCCAGTAGCACGAATTGGCGGCAGGGCTACCAAGAGACCCAGTACTTC. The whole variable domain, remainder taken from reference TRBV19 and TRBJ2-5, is DGGITQSPKYLFRKEGQNVTLSCEQNLNHDAMYWYRQDPGQGLRLIYYSQIVNDFQKGDIAEGYSVSREKKESFPLTVTSAQKNPTAFYLCASSTNWRQGYQETQYFGPGTRLLVL.

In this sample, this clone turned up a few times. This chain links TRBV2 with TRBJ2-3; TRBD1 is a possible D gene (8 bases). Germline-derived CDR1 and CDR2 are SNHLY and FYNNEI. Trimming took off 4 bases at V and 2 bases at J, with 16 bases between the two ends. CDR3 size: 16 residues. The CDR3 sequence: CASSVLQGGVTDTQYF. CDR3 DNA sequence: TGTGCCAGCAGTGTCTTACAGGGGGGGGTCACAGATACGCAGTATTTT. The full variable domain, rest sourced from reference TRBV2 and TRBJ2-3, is EPEVTQTPSHQVTQMGQEVILRCVPISNHLYFYWYRQILGQKVEFLVSFYNNEISEKSEIFDDQFSVERPDGSNFTLKIRSTKLEDSAMYFCASSVLQGGVTDTQYFGPGTRLTVL.

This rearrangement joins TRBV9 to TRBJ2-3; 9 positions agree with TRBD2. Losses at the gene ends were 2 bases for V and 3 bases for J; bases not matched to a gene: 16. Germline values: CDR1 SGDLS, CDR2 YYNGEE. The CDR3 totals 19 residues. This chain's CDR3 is CASSVTGGGRAVITDTQYF. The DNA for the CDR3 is TGTGCCAGCAGCGTTACGGGGGGCGGGAGGGCCGTTATTACAGATACGCAGTATTTT.

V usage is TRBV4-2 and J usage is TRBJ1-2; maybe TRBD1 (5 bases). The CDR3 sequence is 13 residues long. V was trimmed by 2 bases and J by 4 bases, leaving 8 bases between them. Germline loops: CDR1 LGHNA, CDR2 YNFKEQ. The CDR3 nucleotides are TGTGCCAGCAGCCAACGTGACAGCTATGGCTACACCTTC. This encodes CASSQRDSYGYTF.

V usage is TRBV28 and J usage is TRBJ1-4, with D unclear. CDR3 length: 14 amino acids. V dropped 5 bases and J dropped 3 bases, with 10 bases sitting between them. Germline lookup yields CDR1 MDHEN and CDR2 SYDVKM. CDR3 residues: CASSQRPANEKLFF. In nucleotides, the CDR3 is TGTGCCAGCAGTCAGCGGCCAGCTAATGAAAAACTGTTTTTT.

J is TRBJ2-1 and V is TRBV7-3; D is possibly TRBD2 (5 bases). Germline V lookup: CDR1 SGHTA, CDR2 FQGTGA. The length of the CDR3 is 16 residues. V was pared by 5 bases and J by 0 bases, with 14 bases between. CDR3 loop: CASSPNSVSSYNEQFF. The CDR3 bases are TGTGCCAGCAGCCCTAATAGCGTCAGCTCCTACAATGAGCAGTTCTTC.

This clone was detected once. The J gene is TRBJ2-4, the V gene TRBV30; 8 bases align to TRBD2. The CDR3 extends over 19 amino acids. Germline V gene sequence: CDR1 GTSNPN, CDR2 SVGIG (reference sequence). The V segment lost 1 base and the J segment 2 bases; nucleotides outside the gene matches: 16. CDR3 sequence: CAWSGGTSPGGWSKNIQYF. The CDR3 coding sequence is TGTGCCTGGAGTGGGGGGACGTCGCCGGGAGGGTGGTCCAAAAACATTCAGTACTTC.

This CDR3 is CASSFPGHSNEQFF. DNA for the CDR3: TGTGCCAGCAGCTTTCCCGGACACAGCAATGAGCAGTTCTTC. The chain couples TRBV7-2 to TRBJ2-1; D may be TRBD1 (5 bases). This CDR3 is 14 amino acids long. The V and J ends lost 3 bases and 6 bases respectively, with 12 bases between them. Per germline, CDR1 SGHTA and CDR2 FQGNSA.

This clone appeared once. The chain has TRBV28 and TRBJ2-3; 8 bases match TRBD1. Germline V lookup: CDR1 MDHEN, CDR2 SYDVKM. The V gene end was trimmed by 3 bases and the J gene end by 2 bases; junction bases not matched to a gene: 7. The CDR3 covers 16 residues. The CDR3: CASSFNRGINTDTQYF. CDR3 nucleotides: TGTGCCAGCAGTTTCAACAGGGGGATTAACACAGATACGCAGTATTTT.

The CDR3 protein is CASSLEGTGIGNTIYF. CDR3 coding DNA: TGTGCCAGCAGCTTAGAAGGGACAGGAATAGGAAACACCATATATTTT. The chain combines TRBV7-6 with TRBJ1-3; 8 bases are a match to TRBD1. The CDR3 spans 16 residues. The germline CDR1 and CDR2 sequences are SGHVS and FNYEAQ. The trim removed 1 base at V and 4 bases at J, leaving 6 bases unmatched. The whole variable domain, remainder taken from reference TRBV7-6 and TRBJ1-3, is GAGVSQSPRYKVTKRGQDVALRCDPISGHVSLYWYRQALGQGPEFLTYFNYEAQQDKSGLPNDRFSAERPEGSISTLTIQRTEQRDSAMYRCASSLEGTGIGNTIYFGEGSWLTVV.

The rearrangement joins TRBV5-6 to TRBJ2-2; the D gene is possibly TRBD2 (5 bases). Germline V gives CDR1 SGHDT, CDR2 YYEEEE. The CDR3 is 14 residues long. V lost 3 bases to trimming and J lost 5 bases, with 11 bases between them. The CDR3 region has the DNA TGTGCCAGCAGCTCCCTCCAGCGGACCGGGGAGCTGTTTTTT. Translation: CASSSLQRTGELFF. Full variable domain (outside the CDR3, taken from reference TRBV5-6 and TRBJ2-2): DAGVTQSPTHLIKTRGQQVTLRCSPKSGHDTVSWYQQALGQGPQFIFQYYEEEERQRGNFPDRFSGHQFPNYSSELNVNALLLGDSALYLCASSSLQRTGELFFGEGSRLTVL.

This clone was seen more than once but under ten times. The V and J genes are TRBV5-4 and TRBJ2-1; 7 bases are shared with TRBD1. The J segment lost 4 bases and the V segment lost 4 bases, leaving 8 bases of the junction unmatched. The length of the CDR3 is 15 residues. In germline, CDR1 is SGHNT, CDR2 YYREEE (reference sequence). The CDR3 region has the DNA TGTGCCAGCAGCCCAACAGGGGCGGAGTACAATGAGCAGTTCTTC. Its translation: CASSPTGAEYNEQFF. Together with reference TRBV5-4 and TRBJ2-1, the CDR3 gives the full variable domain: ETGVTQSPTHLIKTRGQQVTLRCSSQSGHNTVSWYQQALGQGPQFIFQYYREEENGRGNFPPRFSGLQFPNYSSELNVNALELDDSALYLCASSPTGAEYNEQFFGPGTRLTVL.

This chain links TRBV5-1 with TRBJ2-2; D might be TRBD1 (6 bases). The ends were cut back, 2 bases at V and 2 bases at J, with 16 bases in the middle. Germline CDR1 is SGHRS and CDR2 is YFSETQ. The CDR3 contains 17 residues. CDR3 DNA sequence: TGCGCCAGCAGCTTACAACCCGGGACAACCAACACCGGGGAGCTGTTTTTT. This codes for CASSLQPGTTNTGELFF.

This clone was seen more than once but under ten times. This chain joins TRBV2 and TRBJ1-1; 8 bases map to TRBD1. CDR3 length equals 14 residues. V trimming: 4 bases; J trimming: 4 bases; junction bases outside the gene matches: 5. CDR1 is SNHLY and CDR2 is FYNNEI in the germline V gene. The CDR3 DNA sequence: TGTGCCAGCAGTGTACAGGGGGTGAGCACTGAAGCTTTCTTT. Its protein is CASSVQGVSTEAFF. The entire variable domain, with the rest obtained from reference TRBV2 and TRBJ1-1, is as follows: EPEVTQTPSHQVTQMGQEVILRCVPISNHLYFYWYRQILGQKVEFLVSFYNNEISEKSEIFDDQFSVERPDGSNFTLKIRSTKLEDSAMYFCASSVQGVSTEAFFGQGTRLTVV.

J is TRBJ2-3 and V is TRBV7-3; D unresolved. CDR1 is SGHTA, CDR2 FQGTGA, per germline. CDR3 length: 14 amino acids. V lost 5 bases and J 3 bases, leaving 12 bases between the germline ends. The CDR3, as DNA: TGTGCCAGCAGCCCCCGGTACGAGACAGATACGCAGTATTTT. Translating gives CASSPRYETDTQYF.